This T cell receptor beta chain was identified during a study of blood T cell repertoires in COVID-19. Study context: COVID-19 samples, acute and convalescent, were from the United States, Italy and Spain. The cDNA or gDNA used as material had been derived from T cells, B-cell-depleted T cells, or PBMCs.

Methods used by the authors: For nucleated cells, counts were estimated from reference gene primer amplification. The repertoire was sequenced with immunoSEQ multiplex PCR; TCRdb's copy has only in-frame clones and lacks some. V and J calls plus clone size are reproduced from that table; the DNA served to infer D and trimming. The sample carries 70,000 to 85,000 clones, nearly 90% recorded once. This clone was counted ten times or more. CDR1 is SGHRS and CDR2 is YFSETQ in the germline V gene. Trimming stripped 1 base from V and 7 bases from J, with 9 bases between. The CDR3 sequence is 13 residues long.

The J gene is TRBJ2-1, the V gene TRBV5-1, with D unclear. The sequence derives from a man aged 70 or older with active or convalescent COVID-19. The sequencing input was peripheral blood. CDR3 in amino acids: CASSLPESNEQFF. Here the CDR3 DNA reads TGCGCCAGCAGCTTGCCAGAATCGAATGAGCAGTTCTTC.